The rows below give T cell receptor beta chains drawn from one sample of a study of shared clonotypes between healthy human individuals. TCRdb keeps only in-frame clones here, not all; method: immunoSEQ multiplex PCR. Here the sample spans about 680,000 clones, more than 70% being singletons. Sequencing was done on a sample of memory CD4+ T cells sorted from blood. Every receptor here comes from a woman in her twenties or thirties in good health. Each CDR3 is given with its conserved first and last residue. Fields, in order: V gene, J gene, clone size, D gene, CDR3 DNA, CDR3 protein. A D gene is named only where the DNA matches it firmly. The size of a clone is reported for some rows only, either as once, few or many, or as a class for expanded clones.

TRBV11-2	TRBJ2-1	.	.	TGTGCCAGCAGATCCCAGGGGTTCAATGAGCAGTTCTTC	CASRSQGFNEQFF
TRBV5-1	TRBJ1-3	.	TRBD1	TGCGCCAGCAGCCTCGGGACAGATGGAAACACCATATATTTT	CASSLGTDGNTIYF
TRBV2	TRBJ1-2	.	TRBD1	TGTGCCAGCAGTGGAGACAGGGGTTGGGGCTACACCTTC	CASSGDRGWGYTF
TRBV4-1	TRBJ2-7	.	TRBD1	TGCGCCAGCAGCCAAGAGGTTGACGCACAGGGGCTTTCCGAGCAGTACTTC	CASSQEVDAQGLSEQYF
TRBV7-3	TRBJ2-5	.	TRBD2	TGCGCCAGCAGCGATCCTGGTGGGACTAGCGGGAGTGGGGAGACCCAGTACTTC	CASSDPGGTSGSGETQYF
TRBV19	TRBJ2-6	.	.	TGTGCCAGTAGTAGGGATACTGGGGCCAACGTCCTGACTTTC	CASSRDTGANVLTF
TRBV27	TRBJ2-3	.	.	TGTGCCAGCATTTGGTTAGTTGGGGATACGCAGTATTTT	CASIWLVGDTQYF
TRBV7-8	TRBJ2-5	.	.	TGTGCCAGCAGCTTCCTCTCTCTCCGGGAGACCCAGTACTTC	CASSFLSLRETQYF
TRBV28	TRBJ1-1	once	.	TGTGCCAGCAGCCGCTCGGGGCAGCCGGTGGCTGAAGCTTTCTTT	CASSRSGQPVAEAFF
TRBV10-3	TRBJ1-3	.	.	TGTGCCACAACCGGGACGGCTGGCTCTGGAAACACCATATATTTT	CATTGTAGSGNTIYF
TRBV9	TRBJ2-7	.	.	TGTGCCAGCAGCGTCGACTACTACGGGGAGCAGTACTTC	CASSVDYYGEQYF
TRBV6-4	TRBJ2-1	.	.	TGTGCCAGCCCTCCTTCGGGGCGGGAGCAGTTCTTC	CASPPSGREQFF
TRBV5-1	TRBJ2-3	.	TRBD1	TGCGCCAGCAGCCCCCGGTGGACAGGGAGGACAGATACGCAGTATTTT	CASSPRWTGRTDTQYF
TRBV28	TRBJ1-2	.	TRBD1	TGTGCCAGCAGTCTACAGGGGGCACGAGGCTACACCTTC	CASSLQGARGYTF
TRBV5-1	TRBJ2-1	.	.	TGCGCCAGCAGCTTGGGTAGAAGCGAGCAGTTCTTC	CASSLGRSEQFF
TRBV19	TRBJ2-5	.	.	TGTGCCAGTAGTATAGAAGAGACCCAGTACTTC	CASSIEETQYF
TRBV7-9	TRBJ1-2	.	.	TGTGCCAGCAGCTTCGTGCGGTTTTGGGGCTACACCTTC	CASSFVRFWGYTF
TRBV5-1	TRBJ2-1	.	TRBD1	TGCGCCAGCAGCTTGGATCCTGGACAGGGGCTCAATGAGCAGTTCTTC	CASSLDPGQGLNEQFF
TRBV19	TRBJ2-2	many	TRBD2	TGTGCCAGTCACCCCGGGACTAGCAGGCCCGGGGAGCTGTTTTTT	CASHPGTSRPGELFF
TRBV9	TRBJ2-3	many	TRBD2	TGTGCCAGCAGCGCCACTAGCGGGAGGGCCGAGGATACGCAGTATTTT	CASSATSGRAEDTQYF
TRBV9	TRBJ1-1	.	TRBD1	TGTGCCAGCAGCGACAGGGGAGGAAACACTGAAGCTTTCTTT	CASSDRGGNTEAFF
TRBV27	TRBJ1-2	.	.	TGTGCCAGTAAGTCCGGGGCGTATGGCTACACCTTC	CASKSGAYGYTF
TRBV11-2	TRBJ1-4	.	.	TGTGCCAGCAACCGGATGGGTGAAAAACTGTTTTTT	CASNRMGEKLFF
TRBV19	TRBJ2-5	.	.	TGTGCCAGTAGTTTCCGGGGTGAGACCCAGTACTTC	CASSFRGETQYF
TRBV5-8	TRBJ2-7	.	.	TGTGCCAGCAGTACGGGAAGCCTGGGGTCCTACGAGCAGTACTTC	CASSTGSLGSYEQYF
TRBV14	TRBJ2-7	once	.	TGTGCCAGCAGCCGAGGTGGGGGACCGGGCGAGCAGTACTTC	CASSRGGGPGEQYF
TRBV6-5	TRBJ1-2	.	TRBD1	TGTGCCAGCACCCAGGGGGGAAACTATGGCTACACCTTC	CASTQGGNYGYTF
TRBV9	TRBJ1-2	.	.	TGTGCCAGCAGCGGACTAGATGCCTCCAACTATGGCTACACCTTC	CASSGLDASNYGYTF
TRBV5-1	TRBJ1-3	few	TRBD1	TGCGCCAGCAGCTCAGCCTCCGGGACAGCTGGAAACACCATATATTTT	CASSSASGTAGNTIYF
TRBV6-6	TRBJ1-1	.	.	TGTGCCAGCAGGAAACAGGGCTATGAAGCTTTCTTT	CASRKQGYEAFF
TRBV9	TRBJ1-4	.	.	TGTGCCAGCAGTCTTAAACCCACTAATGAAAAACTGTTTTTT	CASSLKPTNEKLFF
TRBV28	TRBJ2-7	once	.	TGTGCCAGCAGTTTTCGCGGGCCCCTCTCCTACGAGCAGTACTTC	CASSFRGPLSYEQYF
TRBV6-1	TRBJ2-7	.	.	TGTGCCAGCAGTGAAGCGGGGGCAGGGGGGAATGAGCAGTACTTC	CASSEAGAGGNEQYF
TRBV6-6	TRBJ2-7	.	TRBD1	TGTGCCAGCAGCTTCCGGGACAGGGGGCTCGAGCAGTACTTC	CASSFRDRGLEQYF
TRBV15	TRBJ1-4	.	.	TGTGCCACCAGCAGAGATGGCGGACAGTCTAATGAAAAACTGTTTTTT	CATSRDGGQSNEKLFF
TRBV27	TRBJ2-2	few	.	TGTGCCAGCAGCCGTGGACAGACCAACACCGGGGAGCTGTTTTTT	CASSRGQTNTGELFF
TRBV28	TRBJ1-2	once	.	TGTGCCAGCAGCCCAGCCCAGGGAACCTATGGCTACACCTTC	CASSPAQGTYGYTF
TRBV27	TRBJ2-7	.	.	TGTGCCAGCAGTTTACTCTGGGATGTCTCTTTTGAGCAGTACTTC	CASSLLWDVSFEQYF
TRBV6-6	TRBJ1-1	.	.	TGTGCCAGCCTGGAGAACACTGAAGCTTTCTTT	CASLENTEAFF
TRBV20-1	TRBJ2-5	.	.	TGCAGTGCCCCCATTGAGGAGACCCAGTACTTC	CSAPIEETQYF
TRBV7-6	TRBJ2-3	few	TRBD2	TGTGCCAGCACCCCCGGGGGGGCTAGCGGGATCGTAGATACGCAGTATTTT	CASTPGGASGIVDTQYF
TRBV20-1	TRBJ2-1	.	TRBD2	TGCAGTGCAGCCACTAGCGGAGAGCAGTTCTTC	CSAATSGEQFF
TRBV6-1	TRBJ2-2	few	.	TGTGCCAGCAGAGTGACGTCCACCGGGGAGCTGTTTTTT	CASRVTSTGELFF
TRBV30	TRBJ2-1	.	TRBD2	TGTGCCTGGAGTTGGAGCGGGAGGTCGAATGAGCAGTTCTTC	CAWSWSGRSNEQFF
TRBV25-1	TRBJ2-1	few	TRBD1	TGTGCCAGCACCCAACCGGGACAGAACGAGCAGTTCTTC	CASTQPGQNEQFF
TRBV11-2	TRBJ2-5	.	.	TGTGCCAGCAGCTCAACAGGGTCGGAGACCCAGTACTTC	CASSSTGSETQYF
TRBV7-3	TRBJ2-2	.	.	TGTGCCAGCAGCTTAGGGTCCAGCCGTCTGAACACCGGGGAGCTGTTTTTT	CASSLGSSRLNTGELFF
TRBV28	TRBJ1-3	once	TRBD1	TGTGCCAGCCCCCCCGGACAGGCCTTCTCTGGAAACACCATATATTTT	CASPPGQAFSGNTIYF
TRBV7-6	TRBJ2-3	.	.	TGTGCCAGCAGCCGAGGGACAGATACGCAGTATTTT	CASSRGTDTQYF
TRBV28	TRBJ1-2	.	TRBD1	TGTGCCAGCAGCTCCCCCGGGACAGGGGTTCTTGGCTACACCTTC	CASSSPGTGVLGYTF